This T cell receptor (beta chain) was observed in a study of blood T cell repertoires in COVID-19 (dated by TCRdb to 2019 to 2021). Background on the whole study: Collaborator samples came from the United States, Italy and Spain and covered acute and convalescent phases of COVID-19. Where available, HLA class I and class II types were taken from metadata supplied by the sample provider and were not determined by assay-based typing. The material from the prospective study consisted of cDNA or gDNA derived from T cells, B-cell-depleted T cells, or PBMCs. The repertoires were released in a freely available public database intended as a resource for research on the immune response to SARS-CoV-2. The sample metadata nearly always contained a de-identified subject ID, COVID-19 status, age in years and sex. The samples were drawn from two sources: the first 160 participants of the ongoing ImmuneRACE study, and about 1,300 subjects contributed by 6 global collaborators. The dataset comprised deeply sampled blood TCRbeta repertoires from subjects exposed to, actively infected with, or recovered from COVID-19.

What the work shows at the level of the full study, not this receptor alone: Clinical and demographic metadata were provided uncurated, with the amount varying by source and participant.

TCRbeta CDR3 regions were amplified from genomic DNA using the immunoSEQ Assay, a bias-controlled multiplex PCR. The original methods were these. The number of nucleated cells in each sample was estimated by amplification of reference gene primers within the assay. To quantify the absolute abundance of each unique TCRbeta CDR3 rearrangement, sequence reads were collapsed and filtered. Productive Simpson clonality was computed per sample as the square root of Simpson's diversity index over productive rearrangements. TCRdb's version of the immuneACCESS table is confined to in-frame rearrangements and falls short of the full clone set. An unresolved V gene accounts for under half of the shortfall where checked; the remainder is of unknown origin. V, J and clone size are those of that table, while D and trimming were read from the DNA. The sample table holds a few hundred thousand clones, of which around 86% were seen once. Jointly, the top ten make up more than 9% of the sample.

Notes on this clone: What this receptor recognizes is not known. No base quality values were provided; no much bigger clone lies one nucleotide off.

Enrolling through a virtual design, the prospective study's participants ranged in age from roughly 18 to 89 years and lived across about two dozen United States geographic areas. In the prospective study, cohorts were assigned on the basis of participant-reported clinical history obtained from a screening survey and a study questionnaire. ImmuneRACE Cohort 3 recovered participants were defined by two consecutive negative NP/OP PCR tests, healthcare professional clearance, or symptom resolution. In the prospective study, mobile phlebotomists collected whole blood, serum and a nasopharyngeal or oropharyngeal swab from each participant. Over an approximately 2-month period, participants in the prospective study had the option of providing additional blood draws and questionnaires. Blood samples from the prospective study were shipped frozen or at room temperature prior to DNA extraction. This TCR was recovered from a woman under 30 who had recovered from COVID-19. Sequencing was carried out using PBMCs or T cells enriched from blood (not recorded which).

The DNA sequence follows: TGTGCCAGCAGCTCACGACTAGCGGGGAGATACGAGCAGTACTTC. This codes for CASSSRLAGRYEQYF. Recombination linked TRBV7-9 to TRBJ2-7; 11 nucleotides in the junction match TRBD2. From the cysteine up to the phenylalanine, the CDR3 has a length of 15 residues. Just the 45-base CDR3 DNA is kept, in frame starting at base 1. V is cut back by 4 bases and J by 4 bases, with 6 bases in the junction unmatched. The germline V gene (reference sequence) yields SEHNR for CDR1 and FQNEAQ for CDR2.